These 20 T cell receptor beta chains came from one sample sequenced in a study of cytomegalovirus exposure and HLA in healthy donors (dated by TCRdb to the late 2010s). Library creation used the immunoSEQ multiplex PCR assay. TCRdb took this table from immuneACCESS and kept in-frame rearrangements with V and J called. Such tables lack part of the clones; where checked against another copy, unresolved V genes explain under half of the gap, and the rest is unexplained. In all, the sample holds 250,000 to 300,000 clones, and about 86% of those were seen once. The ten largest clonotypes hold 1% of the sample. Material: PBMCs. The receptors shown here come from a woman younger than 35 in good health and CMV-seronegative.

This clone was seen only once. V gene TRBV5-6 combines with J gene TRBJ2-3; weak D call: TRBD2 (6 bases). Germline V gene lookup returns CDR1 SGHDT and CDR2 YYEEEE. The CDR3 spans 14 residues. The V end lost 6 bases, the J end lost 4 bases, and 15 bases lay between the germline ends. The chain's CDR3 is CASTGGIPPDTQYF. DNA of the CDR3: TGTGCCAGCACGGGCGGGATACCCCCAGATACGCAGTATTTT.

The genes are TRBV11-2 and TRBJ2-1, with D maybe TRBD1 (5 bases). V was clipped by 1 base and J by 5 bases, with 6 bases between them. The CDR3 has 13 residues. Germline CDR1 and CDR2: SGHAT and FQNNGV. The CDR3 DNA follows: TGTGCCAGCAGCTTAGGACAGAACAATGAGCAGTTCTTC. This gives the protein CASSLGQNNEQFF. Full variable domain (missing parts from reference TRBV11-2 and TRBJ2-1): EAGVAQSPRYKIIEKRQSVAFWCNPISGHATLYWYQQILGQGPKLLIQFQNNGVVDDSQLPKDRFSAERLKGVDSTLKIQPAKLEDSAVYLCASSLGQNNEQFFGPGTRLTVL.

The rearrangement uses TRBV7-9 and TRBJ1-1, with D uncertain. CDR3 length: 14 residues. V was shortened by 5 bases and J by 4 bases, with 14 bases between the two germline ends. CDR1 and CDR2 from the germline V gene are SEHNR and FQNEAQ (reference sequence). The CDR3 DNA follows: TGTGCCAGCAGCCCGAGGGAGATCGTCACTGAAGCTTTCTTT. Translating gives CASSPREIVTEAFF.

The chain couples TRBV10-3 to TRBJ2-7, with 13 bases fitting TRBD2. The CDR3 has 14 residues. CDR1 ENHRY and CDR2 SYGVKD come from the germline V gene. V lost 6 bases to trimming and J lost 2 bases; unmatched junction nucleotides: 1. This CDR3 reads CAIRGLAGTYEQYF. In DNA, the CDR3 is TGTGCCATCAGGGGACTAGCGGGAACCTACGAGCAGTACTTC.

This clone was counted once. The rearrangement joins TRBV29-1 to TRBJ2-1; perhaps TRBD1 as D (7 bases). The V end lost 3 bases, the J end lost 2 bases, and 8 bases lay between the germline ends. Germline CDR1 SQVTM, CDR2 ANQGSEA. This CDR3 region has 13 residues. The CDR3 DNA sequence: TGCAGCGTTGACAGGGGGGCCTACAATGAGCAGTTCTTC. This sequence encodes CSVDRGAYNEQFF.

The chain joins TRBV29-1 to TRBJ1-1; D not resolved. Between the trimmed V and J ends, which lost 3 bases and 7 bases, there was a span of 12 bases. The CDR3 is 12 amino acids. Germline CDR1 is SQVTM and CDR2 is ANQGSEA. The CDR3 DNA is TGCAGCGTTGAGGTCAGGTCTTATGAAGCTTTCTTT. Translating gives CSVEVRSYEAFF.

The V and J genes are TRBV9 and TRBJ1-1; D perhaps matches TRBD1 (5 bases). The germline gives CDR1 SGDLS, CDR2 YYNGEE. CDR3 length: 15 residues. V was clipped by 4 bases and J by 1 base, with 14 bases between them. CDR3 in amino acids: CASSLDRKGNTEAFF. CDR3 nucleotide sequence: TGTGCCAGCAGCCTAGACAGAAAAGGGAACACTGAAGCTTTCTTT.

This chain links TRBV6-5 with TRBJ2-5; 7 bases fit TRBD1. CDR1 and CDR2 (germline): MNHEY, SVGAGI. This CDR3 comprises 14 residues. V shed 11 bases and J 0 bases; nucleotides not matched to a gene: 9. The CDR3 protein is CAVQRGPYQETQYF. The CDR3 DNA reads TGTGCCGTCCAGAGGGGGCCGTACCAAGAGACCCAGTACTTC.

The chain is built from TRBV19 and TRBJ2-1, with 14 bases matching TRBD2. Germline CDR1 reads LNHDA; CDR2 reads SQIVND (reference sequence). Trimming cost V 7 bases and J 7 bases; bases outside gene matches: 3. CDR3 length: 14 amino acids. The CDR3 is CASTGTSGRNEQFF. The CDR3 DNA reads as TGTGCCAGTACGGGGACTAGCGGGAGAAATGAGCAGTTCTTC. Looking up the rest from reference TRBV19 and TRBJ2-1 gives the full variable domain: DGGITQSPKYLFRKEGQNVTLSCEQNLNHDAMYWYRQDPGQGLRLIYYSQIVNDFQKGDIAEGYSVSREKKESFPLTVTSAQKNPTAFYLCASTGTSGRNEQFFGPGTRLTVL.

This clone was recorded at least ten times. This sequence joins TRBV5-1 and TRBJ1-2, with TRBD1 matching 10 bases. The trim removed 4 bases at V and 8 bases at J, leaving 5 bases unmatched. This CDR3 region has 13 residues. Per the germline V gene, CDR1 is SGHRS and CDR2 is YFSETQ. CDR3 residues: CASSPGTGEGYTF. The CDR3 coding sequence is TGCGCCAGCAGCCCGGGGACAGGGGAGGGCTACACCTTC.

In DNA, the CDR3 is TGTGCCAGCAGCTCATACGGGACTAGCGGAACCGGGGAGCTGTTTTTT. Residues: CASSSYGTSGTGELFF. This rearrangement joins TRBV7-7 to TRBJ2-2, with 11 bases aligning to TRBD2. V lost 4 bases, J lost 5 bases, and 6 bases stayed unmatched. CDR3 length: 16 residues. The germline gives CDR1 SSHAT, CDR2 FNYEAQ (reference sequence).

V usage is TRBV5-6 and J usage is TRBJ1-5; 8 bases align to TRBD1. CDR3 length equals 15 residues. Germline loops: CDR1 SGHDT, CDR2 YYEEEE. Unmatched junction bases numbered 10, after V lost 5 bases and J lost 6 bases. The DNA of the CDR3 is TGTGCCAGCAGGGCCGGACAGGGTTTGACTCAGCCCCAGCATTTT. Residues: CASRAGQGLTQPQHF.

This clone is a singleton in its sample. The J gene is TRBJ1-2, the V gene TRBV27, with 7 bases identical to TRBD1. The V gene end was trimmed by 6 bases and the J gene end by 1 base; junction bases not matched to a gene: 14. The CDR3 contains 17 residues. Germline CDR1 MNHEY, CDR2 SMNVEV (reference sequence). This CDR3 is CASSPGDRETINYGYTF. The CDR3 region has the DNA TGTGCCAGCAGCCCTGGGGACAGAGAGACTATTAACTATGGCTACACCTTC.

This chain links TRBV5-4 with TRBJ2-5; tentatively, D is TRBD2 (6 bases). The CDR3 is 14 residues long. Trimming stripped 2 bases from V and 5 bases from J, with 13 bases between. Germline V gene sequence: CDR1 SGHNT, CDR2 YYREEE (reference sequence). CDR3 DNA sequence: TGTGCCAGCAGCTTTACTAGCTCCGGGGAGACCCAGTACTTC. Protein: CASSFTSSGETQYF.

Remarks on this clone: The junction shows a germline mismatch at one end, possibly a read error. The CDR3: CASSSSLYQDITNTGELFF. DNA of the CDR3: TGTGCTAGCAGCTCCTCACTATATCAGGACATCACGAACACCGGGGAGCTGTTTTTT. V gene TRBV7-7 combines with J gene TRBJ2-2; possible D gene TRBD1, 5 bases. Germline CDR1 reads SSHAT; CDR2 reads FNYEAQ (reference sequence). The CDR3 extends over 19 amino acids.

This clone was counted once. This chain joins TRBV6-1 and TRBJ1-5; weak D call: TRBD1 (5 bases). This CDR3 has 13 amino acids. In germline, CDR1 is MNHNS, CDR2 SASEGT. The germline V and J ends were trimmed by 8 bases and 3 bases, with 11 bases remaining between them. CDR3 DNA sequence: TGTGCCAGCCTGGGGGGGATCAATCAGCCCCAGCATTTT. Amino acid sequence: CASLGGINQPQHF.

The chain carries TRBV7-6 and TRBJ2-5; 9 nucleotides match TRBD2. The CDR3 sequence is 15 residues long. With 2 bases clipped from V and 5 bases from J, the junction kept 6 bases outside the gene matches. From germline, CDR1 is SGHVS and CDR2 FNYEAQ. The CDR3 DNA is TGTGCCAGCAGCTTAAGGACTAGCGTTTTGGAGACCCAGTACTTC. Amino acids: CASSLRTSVLETQYF.

The chain carries TRBV14 and TRBJ2-7; 9 nucleotides agree with TRBD1. The CDR3 has 16 amino acids. Trimming removed 0 bases from V and 5 bases from J; junction bases left unmatched: 8. Germline V gene lookup returns CDR1 SGHDN and CDR2 FVKESK. CDR3 nucleotide sequence: TGTGCCAGCAGCCAAGATTTCGGACAGGGGCTCCACGAGCAGTACTTC. Amino acids: CASSQDFGQGLHEQYF.

This chain connects TRBV5-5 to TRBJ1-2; D gene uncertain. The CDR3 covers 13 residues. CDR1 and CDR2 from the germline V gene are SGHKS and YYEKEE (reference sequence). Trimming took 0 bases from V and 4 from J, leaving 7 bases between them. The DNA for the CDR3 is TGTGCCAGCAGCTTGGGTGGAGCCTATGGCTACACCTTC. Its protein is CASSLGGAYGYTF.

The V gene is TRBV5-6, the J gene TRBJ1-5; D is perhaps TRBD1 (5 bases). The CDR3 is 12 amino acids. V was pared by 4 bases and J by 5 bases, with 7 bases between. CDR1 and CDR2 from the germline V gene are SGHDT and YYEEEE. The CDR3 nucleotides read TGTGCCAGCAGCGTACAGGATCAGCCCCAGCATTTT. Amino acid sequence: CASSVQDQPQHF.